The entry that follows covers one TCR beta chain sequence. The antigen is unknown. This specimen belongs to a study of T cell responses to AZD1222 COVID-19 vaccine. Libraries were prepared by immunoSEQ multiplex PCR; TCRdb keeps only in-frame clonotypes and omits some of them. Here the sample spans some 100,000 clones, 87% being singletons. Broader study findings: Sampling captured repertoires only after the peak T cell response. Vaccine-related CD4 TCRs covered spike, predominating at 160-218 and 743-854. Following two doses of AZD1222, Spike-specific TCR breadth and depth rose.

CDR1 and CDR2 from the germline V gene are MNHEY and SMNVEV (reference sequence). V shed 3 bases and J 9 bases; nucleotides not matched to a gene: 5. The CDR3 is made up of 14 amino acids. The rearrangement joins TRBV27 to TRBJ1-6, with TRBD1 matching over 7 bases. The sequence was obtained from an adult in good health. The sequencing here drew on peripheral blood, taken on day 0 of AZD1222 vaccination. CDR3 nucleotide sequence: TGTGCCAGCAGTTTTCGCAGGGGGGGTTCACCCCTCCACTTT. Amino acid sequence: CASSFRRGGSPLHF.